The source of this TCR beta chain is a study of T-cell reconstitution after alpha-beta-depleted transplantation in children. For TCRbeta, the library was prepared with unique molecular identifiers. TCRdb fed the PCR reads into MiXCR, producing one record per CDR3 protein. The repertoire holds hundreds of thousands of distinct CDR3 sequences, with approximately 20% as singletons. This clonotype was found many times. V gave up 3 bases and J gave up 4 bases, with 15 bases separating them. Looked up from germline, CDR1 is KGHSH and CDR2 is LQKENI. The CDR3 length is 15 residues. V and J are TRBV18 and TRBJ1-1, with D uncertain. This TCR came from a human donor who donated a stem cell graft to a child with acute lymphoblastic leukemia. The sequenced sample was PBMCs from the stem cell graft donor, obtained from the stem cell graft. CDR3 sequence (DNA): TGTGCCAGCTCACCGAGGAGGTCGGGGTTCACTGAAGCTTTCTTT. This translates into CASSPRRSGFTEAFF.